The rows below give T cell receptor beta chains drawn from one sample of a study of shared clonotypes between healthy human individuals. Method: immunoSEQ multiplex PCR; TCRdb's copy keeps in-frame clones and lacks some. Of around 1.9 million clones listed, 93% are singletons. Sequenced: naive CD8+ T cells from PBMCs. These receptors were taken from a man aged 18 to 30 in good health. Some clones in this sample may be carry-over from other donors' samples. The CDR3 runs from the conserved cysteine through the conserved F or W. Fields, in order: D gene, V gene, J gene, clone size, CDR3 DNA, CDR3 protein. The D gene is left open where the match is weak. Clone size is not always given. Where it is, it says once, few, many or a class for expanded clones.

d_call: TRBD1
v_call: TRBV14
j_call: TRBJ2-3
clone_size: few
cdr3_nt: TGTGCCAGCAGCCAGGACAGGGGGCGCGCGGATACGCAGTATTTT
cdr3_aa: CASSQDRGRADTQYF

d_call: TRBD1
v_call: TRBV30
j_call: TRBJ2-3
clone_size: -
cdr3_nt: TGTGCCTGGGGTTGGGACAGGGATAACACAGATACGCAGTATTTT
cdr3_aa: CAWGWDRDNTDTQYF

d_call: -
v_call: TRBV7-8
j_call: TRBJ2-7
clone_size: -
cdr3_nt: TGTGCCAGCAGCTTAAGCACTGACAATACCTACGAGCAGTACTTC
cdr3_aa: CASSLSTDNTYEQYF

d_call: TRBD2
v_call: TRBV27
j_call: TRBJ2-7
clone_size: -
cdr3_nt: TGTGCCAGCAGTTTAGCTGGCGGGAGGGTGTACGAGCAGTACTTC
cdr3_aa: CASSLAGGRVYEQYF

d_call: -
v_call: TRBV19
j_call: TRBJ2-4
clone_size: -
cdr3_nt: TGTGCCAGTAGTCTTCGCCTAGCCAAAAACATTCAGTACTTC
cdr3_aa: CASSLRLAKNIQYF

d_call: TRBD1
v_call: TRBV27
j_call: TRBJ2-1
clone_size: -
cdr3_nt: TGTGCCAGCAGTTTACGGGACAGGCCGTTCAATGAGCAGTTCTTC
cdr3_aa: CASSLRDRPFNEQFF

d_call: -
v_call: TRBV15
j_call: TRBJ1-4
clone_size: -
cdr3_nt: TGTGCCACCAGCAGGACGGCCGGTGGAGCCGGGGGAGGTGAAAAACTGTTTTTT
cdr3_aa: CATSRTAGGAGGGEKLFF

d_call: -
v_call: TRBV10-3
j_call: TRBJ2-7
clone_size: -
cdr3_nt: TGTGCCATCAGTGTGGTCCCCACCGAGGACGAGCAGTACTTC
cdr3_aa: CAISVVPTEDEQYF

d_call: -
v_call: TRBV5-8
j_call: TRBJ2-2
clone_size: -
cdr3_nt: TGTGCCAGCAGCTCCGGGACCGGGGAGCTGTTTTTT
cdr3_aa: CASSSGTGELFF

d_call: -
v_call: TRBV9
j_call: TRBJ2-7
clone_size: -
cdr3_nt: TGTGCCAGCAGCGGGGAACTCTACGAGCAGTACTTC
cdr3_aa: CASSGELYEQYF

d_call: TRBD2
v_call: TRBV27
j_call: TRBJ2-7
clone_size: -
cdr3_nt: TGTGCCAGCAGTTTAATTGGGGCGGGAGCCCCACCGGGCGAGCAGTACTTC
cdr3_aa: CASSLIGAGAPPGEQYF

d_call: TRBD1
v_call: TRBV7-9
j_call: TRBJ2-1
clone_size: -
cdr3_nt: TGTGCCAGCAGCTTTGGGACAGGGTCCTACAATGAGCAGTTCTTC
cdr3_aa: CASSFGTGSYNEQFF

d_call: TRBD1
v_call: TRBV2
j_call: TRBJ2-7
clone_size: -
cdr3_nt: TGTGCCAGCAGGGATAGGGACAGGTTTCACGAGCAGTACTTC
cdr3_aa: CASRDRDRFHEQYF

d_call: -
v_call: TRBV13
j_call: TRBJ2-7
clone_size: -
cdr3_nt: TGTGCCAGCAGCTTGGGCCTTGGCAAGCACTACGAGCAGTACTTC
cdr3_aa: CASSLGLGKHYEQYF

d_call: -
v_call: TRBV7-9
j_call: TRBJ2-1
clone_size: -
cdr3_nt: TGTGCCAGCAGCCCCCCGGACTCAAACAATGAGCAGTTCTTC
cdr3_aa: CASSPPDSNNEQFF

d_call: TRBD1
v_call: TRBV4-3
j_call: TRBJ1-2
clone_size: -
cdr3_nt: TGCGCCAGCAGCCCGCGACAGGGATCTTCCTATGGCTACACCTTC
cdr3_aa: CASSPRQGSSYGYTF

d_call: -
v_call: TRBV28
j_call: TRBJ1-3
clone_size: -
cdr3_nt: TGTGCCAGCAGCCTTCTAGTGGGTCTTGCCCTCTCTGGAAACACCATATATTTT
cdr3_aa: CASSLLVGLALSGNTIYF

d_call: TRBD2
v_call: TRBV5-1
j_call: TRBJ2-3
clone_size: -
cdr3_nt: TGCGCCAGCAGCTGGCTAGCGGGCCACACAGATACGCAGTATTTT
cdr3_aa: CASSWLAGHTDTQYF

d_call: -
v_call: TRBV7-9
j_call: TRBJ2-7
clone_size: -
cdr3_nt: TGTGCCAGCAGCTTGTTCCCCTACGAGCAGTACTTC
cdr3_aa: CASSLFPYEQYF